The TCR beta chain described here comes from a study of T cell responses to AZD1222 COVID-19 vaccine. In its sample, this clone was seen a few times. Its antigen is undetermined. Study-wide findings and caveats: Across the whole spike, CD4 TCRs peaked at regions 160-218 and 743-854. Spike-specific TCR breadth rose after two AZD1222 doses, and depth rose as well.

V lost 5 bases and J lost 1, with 2 bases in between. Germline CDR1 and CDR2: SGHTA and FQGTGA. This CDR3 is 12 amino acids long. Repertoires were generated with immunoSEQ multiplex PCR, while TCRdb's copy carries only in-frame clones and drops some. The sample has 80,000 to 100,000 clones, approximately 90% seen once. The sample in question was peripheral blood, obtained on day 0 of AZD1222 vaccination. V usage is TRBV7-3 and J usage is TRBJ2-2; D ambiguous. This TCR came from an adult in good health. CDR3 loop: CASSMNTGELFF. The CDR3 region has the DNA TGTGCCAGCAGCATGAACACCGGGGAGCTGTTTTTT.